One sample yielded the 6 T cell receptor beta chains listed below, sequenced in a study of CD4 and CD8 cells across lung adenocarcinoma regions. TCRdb recomputed calls from the PCR reads with MiXCR, one row per CDR3 protein. The sample has some 7,000 distinct CDR3 sequences, over 50% seen once. Sequencing was carried out using CD8+ T cells from the center of a lung tumor. These receptors came from a male donor with lung adenocarcinoma. The CD4 and CD8 labels of this study may be unreliable.

This clonotype came up once. A read error may produce the germline difference seen at one junction end. The rearrangement joins TRBV6-1 to TRBJ2-6, with D possibly matching TRBD1 (5 bases). Germline loops: CDR1 MNHNS, CDR2 SASEGT. This CDR3 has 16 residues. The CDR3 DNA follows: TGTGCCAGCAGTGTCAGGGATCAGGTTGGGGCCTACGTGCAGACCTTC. Translating gives CASSVRDQVGAYVQTF.

The chain employs TRBV6-1 and TRBJ2-3, with D perhaps being TRBD1 or TRBD2 (6 bases each). The closer fit of TRBJ2-5 to the DNA end suggests the J call may be wrong. This CDR3 contains 12 residues. CDR1 is MNHNS, CDR2 SASEGT, per germline. In nucleotides, the CDR3 is TGTGCCAGCACCAAAGGGGGGTGGGCCCAGTACTTC. Translating gives CASTKGGWAQYF.

This chain uses TRBV27 with TRBJ1-5; D call uncertain. V was shortened by 4 bases and J by 16 bases, with 20 bases between the two germline ends. In germline, CDR1 is MNHEY, CDR2 SMNVEV (reference sequence). The length of the CDR3 is 13 residues. The CDR3 sequence is CASSSWSNQPLHF. CDR3 bases: TGTGCCAGCAGTTCTTGGAGCAATCAGCCCCTCCATTTT.

The J gene is TRBJ2-3, the V gene TRBV10-3, with 9 positions matching TRBD2. The CDR3 contains 14 residues. From germline, CDR1 is ENHRY and CDR2 SYGVKD. The trim removed 11 bases at V and 2 bases at J, leaving 8 bases unmatched. Here the CDR3 DNA reads TGTGCCGGAGCGGGGGGCAGGCCCACAGATACGCAGTATTTT. Translation gives CAGAGGRPTDTQYF.

The gene calls are TRBV6-1 and TRBJ2-1; 11 bases line up with TRBD2. The CDR3 spans 16 residues. The V and J ends lost 4 bases and 7 bases, in that order; junction bases with no gene match: 9. The germline gives CDR1 MNHNS, CDR2 SASEGT. In DNA form, the CDR3 reads TGTGCCAGCAGTGCCTTTAGCGGGAGGGCGGGGAATGAGCAGTTCTTC. Translated, it gives CASSAFSGRAGNEQFF.

This clonotype was detected many times. V usage is TRBV6-1 and J usage is TRBJ2-3; 7 positions match TRBD2. Germline loops: CDR1 MNHNS, CDR2 SASEGT. With V trimmed by 1 base and J by 5 bases, 3 bases remained unmatched. This CDR3 contains 14 residues. CDR3 bases: TGTGCCAGCAGTGAAGGGACTAGGAAAGATACGCAGTATTTT. It yields the protein CASSEGTRKDTQYF.